This entry describes one T cell receptor (beta chain). As handled by the study authors: Reference gene primer amplification yielded estimated nucleated cell counts. Libraries were prepared by immunoSEQ multiplex PCR; TCRdb keeps only in-frame clonotypes and omits some of them. V, J and clone size are taken as reported in that table, and D and trimming were inferred from the DNA itself. The data contain approximately 76,000 clones, roughly nine tenths of them singletons. This entry belongs to a study of blood T cell repertoires in COVID-19. On the study more broadly: The United States, Italy and Spain were the sources of the acute and convalescent COVID-19 samples. T cells, B-cell-depleted T cells, or PBMCs supplied cDNA or gDNA.

The specimen sequenced was peripheral blood. The clonotype was recovered from an elderly man in a cohort sampled during active COVID-19.

CDR3 region: CASSSGQQNTEAFF. The DNA of the CDR3 is TGTGCCAGCAGTTCCGGACAGCAAAACACTGAAGCTTTCTTT. The rearrangement uses TRBV28 and TRBJ1-1; TRBD1 might be the D (6 bases). The CDR3 has 14 amino acids. With 4 bases removed from V and 2 bases from J, the gap between germline ends came to 11 bases. Germline CDR1 reads MDHEN; CDR2 reads SYDVKM.